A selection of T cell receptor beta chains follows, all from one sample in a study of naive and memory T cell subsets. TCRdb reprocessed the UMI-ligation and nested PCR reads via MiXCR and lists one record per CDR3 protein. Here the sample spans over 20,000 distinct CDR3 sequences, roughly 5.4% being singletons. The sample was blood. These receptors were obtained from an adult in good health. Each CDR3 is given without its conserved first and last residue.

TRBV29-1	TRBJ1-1	SLDIGGRAF
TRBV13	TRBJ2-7	ASSLGDITYEQY
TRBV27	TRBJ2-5	ASSSAGLIGETQY
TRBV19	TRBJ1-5	ASQGSSNQPQH
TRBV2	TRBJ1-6	ASSERGRGYSPLH
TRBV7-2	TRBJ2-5	ASSLARQETQY
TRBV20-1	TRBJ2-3	SAPQWREVTDTQY
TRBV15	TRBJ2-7	ATSRPPGQGVEQY
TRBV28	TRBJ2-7	ASRGGPRYEQY
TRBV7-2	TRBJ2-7	ASSLLGAGYEQY
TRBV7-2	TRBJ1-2	ASSLVGQGDYGYT
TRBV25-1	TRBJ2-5	ASSDPKMTETQY
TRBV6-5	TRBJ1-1	ASSYVSQGRPPVAF
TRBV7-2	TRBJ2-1	ASSRQGTSYNEQF
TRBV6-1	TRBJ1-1	ASSVRQMNTEAF
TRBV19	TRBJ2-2	ASSVDGHTGELF
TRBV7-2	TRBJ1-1	ASSPYGTPNTEAF
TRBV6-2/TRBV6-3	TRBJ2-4	ASKEIDTAKNIQY
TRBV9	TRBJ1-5	ASSPGTGENQPQH
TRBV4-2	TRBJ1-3	ASSPSPGPDSGNTIY
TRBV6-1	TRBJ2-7	ASSEAILKGEQY
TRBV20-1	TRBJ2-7	SASGLAGISKSYEQY
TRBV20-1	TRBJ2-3	SARDPFTDGPDTQY
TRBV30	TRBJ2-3	AWSHGGGTDTQY
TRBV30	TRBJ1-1	AWSVWQSNTEAF
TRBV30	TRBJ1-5	AWRGQFNQPQH
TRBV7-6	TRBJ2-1	ASSLEAGGDNEQF
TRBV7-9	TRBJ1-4	ASSSRGGEREKLF
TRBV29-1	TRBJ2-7	SVEVLADFREQY
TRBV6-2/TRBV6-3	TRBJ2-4	ASRGSGRAKNIQY
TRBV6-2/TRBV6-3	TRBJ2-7	ASSWDAAYEQY
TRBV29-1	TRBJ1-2	SVGQGWNYGYT
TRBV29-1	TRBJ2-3	SLGTSDWDTQY
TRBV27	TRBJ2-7	ASSRSRTGTVDEQY
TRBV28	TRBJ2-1	ASSRLAVKYNEQF
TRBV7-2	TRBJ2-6	ASSSPHSGANVLT
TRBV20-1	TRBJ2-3	SARLIGTDTQY
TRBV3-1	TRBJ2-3	ASSPLGDTQY
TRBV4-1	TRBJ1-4	ASSLIQGATNEKLF
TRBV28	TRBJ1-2	ASSPTRVLSYT
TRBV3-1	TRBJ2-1	ASSQRARGPRIPGEQF
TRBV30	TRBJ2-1	AWSPGQALDNEQF
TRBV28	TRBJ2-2	ASTDSPPTNTGELF
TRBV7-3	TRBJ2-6	ASSLTHLGTGANVLT
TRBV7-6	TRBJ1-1	ASSLGGTTEAF
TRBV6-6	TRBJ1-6	ASSYGQQISYNSPLH
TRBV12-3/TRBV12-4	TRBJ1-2	ASSLAPGGGYT
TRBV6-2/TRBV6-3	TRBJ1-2	ASSWVGDYGYT
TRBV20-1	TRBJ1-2	SASPPARRGGYT
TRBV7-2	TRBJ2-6	ASSPSGDSGANVLT
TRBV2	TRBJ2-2	ASSEIGAGELF
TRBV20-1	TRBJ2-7	SARELKGYEQY
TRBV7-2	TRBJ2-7	ASSLVLANEQY
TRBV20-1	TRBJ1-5	SARNFNQPQH